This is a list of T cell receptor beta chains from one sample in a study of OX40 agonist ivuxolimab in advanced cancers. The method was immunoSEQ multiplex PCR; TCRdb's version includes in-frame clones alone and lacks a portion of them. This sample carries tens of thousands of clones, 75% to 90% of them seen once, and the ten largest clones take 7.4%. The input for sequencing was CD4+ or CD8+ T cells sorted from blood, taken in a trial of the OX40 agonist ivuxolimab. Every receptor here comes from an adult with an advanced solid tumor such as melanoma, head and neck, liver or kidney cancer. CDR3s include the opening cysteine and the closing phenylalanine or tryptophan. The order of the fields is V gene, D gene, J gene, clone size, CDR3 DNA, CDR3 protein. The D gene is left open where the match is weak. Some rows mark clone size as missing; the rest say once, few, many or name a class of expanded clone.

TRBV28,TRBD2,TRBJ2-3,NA,TGTGCCAGCAGTTCGCGGACTAGCGGGCCCAGCACAGATACGCAGTATTTT,CASSSRTSGPSTDTQYF
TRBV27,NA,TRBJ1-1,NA,TGTGCCAGCAGTTTTAAAGAGAACACTGAAGCTTTCTTT,CASSFKENTEAFF
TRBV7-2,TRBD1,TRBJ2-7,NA,TGTGCCAGCAGCTCCGGGACAGGAGACTACGAGCAGTACTTC,CASSSGTGDYEQYF
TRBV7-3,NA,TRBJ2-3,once,TGTGCCAGCAGCCTTATGGGGGAGATAGATACGCAGTATTTT,CASSLMGEIDTQYF
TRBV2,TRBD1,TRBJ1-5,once,TGTGCCAGCAGTGGGAGGGGGCGCGGGCAGCCCCAGCATTTT,CASSGRGRGQPQHF
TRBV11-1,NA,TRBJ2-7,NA,TGTGCCAGCAGACATCCGGGACAAAGCTCCTACGAGCAGTACTTC,CASRHPGQSSYEQYF
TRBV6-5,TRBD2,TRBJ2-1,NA,TGTGCCAGCAGTTACTCGCTTCGCGGGAGTAAGAATGAGCAGTTCTTC,CASSYSLRGSKNEQFF
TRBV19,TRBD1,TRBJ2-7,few,TGTGCCAGTAGGGGGACAGGGGGCCCCTACGAGCAGTACTTC,CASRGTGGPYEQYF
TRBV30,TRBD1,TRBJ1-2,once,TGTGCCTGCCAGGGGGCCTATGGCTACACCTTC,CACQGAYGYTF
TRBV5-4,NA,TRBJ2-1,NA,TGTGCCAGCAGCTTGGGACTACCCGGGGACAATGAGCAGTTCTTC,CASSLGLPGDNEQFF
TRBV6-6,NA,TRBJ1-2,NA,TGTGCCAGCAGTTACTCGATCCTGAGGGAAGATGGCTACACCTTC,CASSYSILREDGYTF
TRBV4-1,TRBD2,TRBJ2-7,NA,TGCGCCAGCAGCGAAAGGGTCGCTAGCGGGAGTCAGGAGCAGTACTTC,CASSERVASGSQEQYF
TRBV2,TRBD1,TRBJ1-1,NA,TGTGCCAGCGGGACAGGGGACACTGAAGCTTTCTTT,CASGTGDTEAFF
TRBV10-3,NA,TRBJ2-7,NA,TGTGCCATCAGTGAGCGATACGAGCAGTACTTC,CAISERYEQYF
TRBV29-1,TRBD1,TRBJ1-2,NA,TGCAGCGTCGGCAGACAGGGCGGGTATGGCTACACCTTC,CSVGRQGGYGYTF
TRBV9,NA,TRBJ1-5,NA,TGTGCCAGCAGCGTATCAGGACAGTTCAATCAGCCCCAGCATTTT,CASSVSGQFNQPQHF
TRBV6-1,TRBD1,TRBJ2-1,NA,TGTGCCAGCAGCTGGGGACAGGGGGGGAATGAGCAGTTCTTC,CASSWGQGGNEQFF
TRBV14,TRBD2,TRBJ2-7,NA,TGTGCCAGCACACAAACCGGGACTAGCGCCGAGCAGTACTTC,CASTQTGTSAEQYF
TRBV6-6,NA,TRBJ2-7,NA,TGTGCCAGCAGTTACGTACAGGGATACGAGCAGTACTTC,CASSYVQGYEQYF
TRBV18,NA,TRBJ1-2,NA,TGTGCCAGCTCACCTACAGGGTCGAGGGGCTACACCTTC,CASSPTGSRGYTF
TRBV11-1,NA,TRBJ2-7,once,TGTGCCAGCAGCCGGGACACCTACGAGCAGTACTTC,CASSRDTYEQYF
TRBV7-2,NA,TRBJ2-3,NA,TGTGCCAGCAGCTCTGACTACCTTAGCACAGATACGCAGTATTTT,CASSSDYLSTDTQYF
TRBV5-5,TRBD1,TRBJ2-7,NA,TGTGCCAGCAGCGCCGGGACAGGGCGACCCTACGAGCAGTACTTC,CASSAGTGRPYEQYF
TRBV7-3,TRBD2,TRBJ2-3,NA,TGTGCCAGCAGCTTCCGGGTAGCGGGAGGATCAGATACGCAGTATTTT,CASSFRVAGGSDTQYF
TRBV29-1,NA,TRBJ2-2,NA,TGCAGCGTTGAGGGGATGGGACGCGGGGAGCTGTTTTTT,CSVEGMGRGELFF
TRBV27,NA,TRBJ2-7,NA,TGTGCCAGCAGACAGGGCTACGAGCAGTACTTC,CASRQGYEQYF
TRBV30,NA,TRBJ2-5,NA,TGTGCCTGGAGTGAGACTTCGCAAGAGACCCAGTACTTC,CAWSETSQETQYF
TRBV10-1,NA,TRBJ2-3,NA,TGCGCCAGCTCTAGCGACACAGATACGCAGTATTTT,CASSSDTDTQYF
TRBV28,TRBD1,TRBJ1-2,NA,TGTGCCAGCAGTTCCCTTAGGACAGGCCGGAACTATGGCTACACCTTC,CASSSLRTGRNYGYTF
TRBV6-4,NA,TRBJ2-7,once,TGTGCCAGCAGTTACGAGGGTGCAGGCGAGCAGTACTTC,CASSYEGAGEQYF
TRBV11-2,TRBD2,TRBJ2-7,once,TGTGCCAGCAGCTCCTCGGGGCTAGCGGGAGGTAACGAGCAGTACTTC,CASSSSGLAGGNEQYF
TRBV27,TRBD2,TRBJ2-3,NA,TGTGCCAGCAGTCACCCTAGCGGTCGCACAGATACGCAGTATTTT,CASSHPSGRTDTQYF
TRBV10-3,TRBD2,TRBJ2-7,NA,TGTGCCATCATGAGCGGGGACTCCTACGAGCAGTACTTC,CAIMSGDSYEQYF
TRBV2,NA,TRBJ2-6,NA,TGTGCCAGCAGTGGTGGGATTGGGGCCAACGTCCTGACTTTC,CASSGGIGANVLTF
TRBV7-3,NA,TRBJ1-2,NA,TGTGCCAGCAGTCAAACCGGCCCGGGACTGAATAACTATGGCTACACCTTC,CASSQTGPGLNNYGYTF
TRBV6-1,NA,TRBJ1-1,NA,TGTGCCAGCAGGATGGGGAACACTGAAGCTTTCTTT,CASRMGNTEAFF
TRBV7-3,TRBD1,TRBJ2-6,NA,TGTGCCAGCAGCTTAACGCCGGACAGGGTATCTGGGGCCAACGTCCTGACTTTC,CASSLTPDRVSGANVLTF
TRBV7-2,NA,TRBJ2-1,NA,TGTGCCAGCAGCTTCGCGGGATTTGGGTACAATGAGCAGTTCTTC,CASSFAGFGYNEQFF
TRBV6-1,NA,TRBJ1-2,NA,TGTGCCACGGTGGGAGGGTACTATGGCTACACCTTC,CATVGGYYGYTF
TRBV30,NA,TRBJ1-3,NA,TGTGCCTGGAGTGGGGGAAACACCATATATTTT,CAWSGGNTIYF
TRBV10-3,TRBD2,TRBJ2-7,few,TGTGCCATCAGTGCGGCGGGAGCGGGGGAGCAGTACTTC,CAISAAGAGEQYF
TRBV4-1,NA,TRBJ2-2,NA,TGCGCCAGCAGCCCCCCAGAAGAGGGTGGGTCCGGGGAGCTGTTTTTT,CASSPPEEGGSGELFF
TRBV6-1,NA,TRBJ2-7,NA,TGTGCCAGCAGTGAATCGTACAGATCCTACGAGCAGTACTTC,CASSESYRSYEQYF
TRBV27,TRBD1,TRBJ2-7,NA,TGTGCCAGCAGTTTAGGGACAGCCTACGAGCAGTACTTC,CASSLGTAYEQYF
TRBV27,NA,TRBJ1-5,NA,TGTGCCAGCAGTTTATTTGGGGGGAATCAGCCCCAGCATTTT,CASSLFGGNQPQHF
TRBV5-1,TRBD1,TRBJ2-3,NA,TGCGCCAGCAGCTCGAGACAGGGGGCAACAGATACGCAGTATTTT,CASSSRQGATDTQYF
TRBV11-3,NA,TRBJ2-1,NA,TGTGCCAGCACCTTAGGACACGGGGAAATAAATGAGCAGTTCTTC,CASTLGHGEINEQFF
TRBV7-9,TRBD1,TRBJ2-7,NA,TGTGCCAGCAGCCCCCCGGACAGGGGAGGCGAGCAGTACTTC,CASSPPDRGGEQYF
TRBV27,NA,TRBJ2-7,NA,TGTGCCAGCAGGCCCGCCGGGACGATGGATTGGGAGCAGTACTTC,CASRPAGTMDWEQYF
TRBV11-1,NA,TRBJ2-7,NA,TGTGCCAGCAGCTTGGGTCAGGGGCAGGGGTACGAGCAGTACTTC,CASSLGQGQGYEQYF